The entry that follows covers one T cell receptor (beta chain) sequence. Clinical history as reported by participants underpinned cohort assignment. The sample belongs to a study of blood T cell repertoires in COVID-19. Assay: immunoSEQ multiplex PCR; the TCRdb copy retains only in-frame clones and omits some. Altogether a few hundred thousand clones are present, just under 90% being singletons, with the ten largest covering 2.5% to 3.5%. Source material: PBMCs or T cells enriched from blood (not recorded which). The source is a woman aged 50 to 60 who had been exposed to COVID-19.

The CDR3 DNA reads TGCAGTGCTAGTACAGGGGGCTACGAGCAGTACTTC. Its protein product is CSASTGGYEQYF. The genes are TRBV20-1 and TRBJ2-7; 8 bases line up with TRBD1. The V segment lost 3 bases and the J segment 3 bases; nucleotides outside the gene matches: 1. The germline CDR1 and CDR2 sequences are DFQATT and SNEGSKA (reference sequence). CDR3 length equals 12 residues.